Following are 11 T cell receptor beta chains from one sample sequenced in a study of T-cell reconstitution after alpha-beta-depleted transplantation in children. For TCRbeta, the library was prepared with unique molecular identifiers. TCRdb ran MiXCR on the PCR reads and lists one entry per CDR3 protein. The sample contains about 600,000 distinct CDR3 sequences, under 12% of which appear only once. The specimen was PBMCs from the stem cell graft donor, collected from the stem cell graft. The receptors stem from a human donor who donated a stem cell graft to a child with acute myeloid leukemia.

This clonotype was counted ten times or more. The chain joins TRBV7-9 to TRBJ2-2; D might be TRBD2 (6 bases). The length of the CDR3 is 15 residues. Trimming pared 6 bases from V and 2 bases from J, leaving 13 bases between. The germline V gene encodes CDR1 SEHNR and CDR2 FQNEAQ (reference sequence). CDR3 in DNA: TGTGCCAGCAGTCCCGGGACTTTAAACACCGGGGAGCTGTTTTTT. It translates to CASSPGTLNTGELFF.

This clonotype came up a few times. The junction differs from germline at one of its ends, possibly a read error. The V gene is TRBV7-7, the J gene TRBJ2-7; the match to TRBD1 covers 9 bases. Looked up from germline, CDR1 is SSHAT and CDR2 is FNYEAQ (reference sequence). This CDR3 is 14 amino acids long. The CDR3 loop reads CASSIGTGSYEQYF. The CDR3 region has the DNA TGTGCTAGCAGCATTGGGACAGGGAGTTACGAGCAGTACTTC.

The sample holds a few counts of this clonotype. The rearrangement links TRBV11-2 to TRBJ2-5; 8 bases align to TRBD2. Germline CDR1 is SGHAT and CDR2 is FQNNGV. The CDR3 consists of 15 residues. With V trimmed by 9 bases and J by 3 bases, 12 bases remained unmatched. CDR3 sequence: CARTSIAGLEETQYF. The CDR3 coding sequence is TGTGCCAGGACGTCTATAGCGGGATTAGAAGAGACCCAGTACTTC.

This chain connects TRBV14 to TRBJ1-6; 12 positions match TRBD1. The CDR3 is 15 residues long. After removal of 4 bases from V and 8 bases from J, the junction contained 3 bases not matched to a gene. Germline loops: CDR1 SGHDN, CDR2 FVKESK. The CDR3 sequence is CASSRDRGLYSPLHF. The CDR3 DNA is TGTGCCAGCAGCCGGGACAGGGGGCTTTATTCACCCCTCCACTTT.

The chain employs TRBV7-9 and TRBJ1-5, with D hard to call. Germline values: CDR1 SEHNR, CDR2 FQNEAQ (reference sequence). The V gene lost 3 bases and the J gene lost 5 bases, with 8 bases spanning the gap. The CDR3 is made up of 13 amino acids. The CDR3 DNA reads as TGTGCCAGCAGCTTCGACACCGATCAGCCCCAGCATTTT. Amino acid sequence: CASSFDTDQPQHF.

The rearrangement uses TRBV28 and TRBJ1-2, with D perhaps matching TRBD1 (6 bases). The V gene's germline CDR1 is MDHEN and CDR2 SYDVKM. CDR3 size: 16 residues. The germline V and J ends were trimmed by 3 bases and 5 bases, with 19 bases remaining between them. DNA of the CDR3: TGTGCCAGCAGTTTCGTGGGCCGGGGGCGTTCGTATGGCTACACCTTC. As protein: CASSFVGRGRSYGYTF.

Only a few counts were recorded for this clonotype. The chain combines TRBV12-3 or TRBV12-4 with TRBJ2-1; 7 bases match TRBD2. V shed 3 bases, J shed 10 bases, and the junction held 12 bases outside the gene matches. The CDR3 totals 15 residues. CDR3 sequence reads: CASSFGAASGREQFF. CDR3 DNA sequence: TGTGCCAGCAGTTTTGGGGCGGCTAGCGGCAGAGAGCAGTTCTTC.

The sample holds many counts of this clonotype. The CDR3 loop reads CSARVTRVAGPLYNEQFF. CDR3 nucleotide sequence: TGCAGTGCTAGAGTCACTCGGGTCGCGGGACCCCTCTACAATGAGCAGTTCTTC. The chain recombines TRBV20-1 with TRBJ2-1; possible D gene TRBD2, 6 bases. V lost 1 base and J 3 bases, leaving 22 bases between the germline ends. The CDR3 has 18 residues. Per the germline V gene, CDR1 is DFQATT and CDR2 is SNEGSKA (reference sequence).

The chain employs TRBV4-2 and TRBJ1-1; D is possibly TRBD1 (5 bases). The germline V gene has CDR1 LGHNA and CDR2 YNFKEQ. Trimming left V 1 base short and J 4 bases short, with 10 bases between. The CDR3 sequence is 14 residues long. CDR3 nucleotide sequence: TGTGCCAGCAGCCAAGTCCAGGGCGGCACTGAAGCTTTCTTT. Its translation is CASSQVQGGTEAFF.

This clonotype appeared many times. This chain connects TRBV7-2 to TRBJ2-7; possibly TRBD1 for D (5 bases). CDR3 length: 15 residues. V was clipped by 1 base and J by 5 bases, with 15 bases between them. The germline V gene encodes CDR1 SGHTA and CDR2 FQGNSA. CDR3 amino acids: CASSLEVSDRNEQYF. The CDR3 coding sequence is TGTGCCAGCAGCTTAGAGGTTTCCGACAGAAACGAGCAGTACTTC.

This clonotype was seen only a few times. The rearrangement links TRBV7-2 to TRBJ2-5, with 7 bases identical to TRBD2. Germline V gene sequence: CDR1 SGHTA, CDR2 FQGNSA. This CDR3 region has 15 residues. V dropped 5 bases and J dropped 6; count of bases not matched to a gene: 12. The CDR3 DNA is TGTGCCAGCAGCATACATCCGGGAGGAGTACAGACCCAGTACTTC. Translated, it gives CASSIHPGGVQTQYF.